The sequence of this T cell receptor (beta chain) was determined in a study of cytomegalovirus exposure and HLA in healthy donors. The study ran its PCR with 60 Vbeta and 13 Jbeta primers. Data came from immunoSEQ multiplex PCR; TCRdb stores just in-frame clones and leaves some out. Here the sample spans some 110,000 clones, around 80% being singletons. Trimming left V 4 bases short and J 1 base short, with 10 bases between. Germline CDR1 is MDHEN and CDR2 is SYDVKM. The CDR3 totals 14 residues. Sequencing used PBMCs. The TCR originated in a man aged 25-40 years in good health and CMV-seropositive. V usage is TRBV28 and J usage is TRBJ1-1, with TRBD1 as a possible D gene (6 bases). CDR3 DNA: TGTGCCAGCAGTTCTAAGGGGGAGAACACTGAAGCTTTCTTT. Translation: CASSSKGENTEAFF.